One sample yielded the 22 T cell receptor beta chains listed below, sequenced in a study of cytomegalovirus exposure and HLA in healthy donors. The PCR ran on 60 Vbeta and 13 Jbeta primers. The protocol was immunoSEQ multiplex PCR, while the TCRdb copy is restricted to in-frame clones and leaves out a portion. The sample carries about 130,000 clones, approximately 84% recorded once. Sample: PBMCs. These receptors were taken from a boy aged 2 to 10 in good health and CMV-seronegative.

V usage is TRBV19 and J usage is TRBJ2-6; D may be TRBD1 (5 bases). The CDR3 has 17 amino acids. V was shortened by 8 bases and J by 0 bases, with 17 bases between the two germline ends. CDR1 and CDR2 from the germline V gene are LNHDA and SQIVND (reference sequence). The CDR3 is CASERTRGGSGANVLTF. The CDR3 bases are TGTGCCAGTGAACGGACAAGGGGTGGCTCTGGGGCCAACGTCCTGACTTTC.

Points on this clone: At one boundary the junction diverges from the germline segment, which might be a read error. The rearrangement links TRBV30 to TRBJ2-6, with 7 bases lining up with TRBD2. Per germline, CDR1 GTSNPN and CDR2 SVGIG (reference sequence). There are 15 residues in the CDR3. DNA of the CDR3: TGCGCGGGGAGGGCCCAATTTTCTGGGGCCAACGTCCTGACTTTC. Residues: CAGRAQFSGANVLTF.

This clone was counted a few times. This rearrangement joins TRBV6-1 to TRBJ2-4; TRBD2 matches 8 bases. Per germline, CDR1 MNHNS and CDR2 SASEGT. The CDR3 is 14 residues long. With 8 bases clipped from V and 1 base from J, the junction kept 4 bases outside the gene matches. CDR3 region: CASGSGSAKNIQYF. Written as DNA, the CDR3 is TGTGCCAGCGGGAGCGGGAGTGCCAAAAACATTCAGTACTTC.

The chain uses TRBV7-6 and TRBJ1-2; 7 bases match TRBD1. The CDR3 consists of 16 residues. The trim removed 5 bases at V and 5 bases at J, leaving 14 bases unmatched. CDR1 is SGHVS and CDR2 is FNYEAQ in the germline V gene. The CDR3: CASSPRGTDAFYGYTF. CDR3 DNA sequence: TGTGCCAGCAGCCCCCGTGGGACAGATGCCTTTTATGGCTACACCTTC.

The rearrangement uses TRBV6-1 and TRBJ2-7; 9 bases line up with TRBD1. The length of the CDR3 is 18 residues. Germline V lookup: CDR1 MNHNS, CDR2 SASEGT. The V gene end was trimmed by 2 bases and the J gene end by 2 bases; junction bases not matched to a gene: 13. The CDR3 coding sequence is TGTGCCAGCAGTGAATTTAAAAGAGGGGGGACAGGGACCTACGAGCAGTACGTC. The encoded protein is CASSEFKRGGTGTYEQYV.

DNA of the CDR3: TGTGCCAGCAGCGTAAGGCTAGCGGGAGCTTACAATGAGCAGTTCTTC. The encoded protein is CASSVRLAGAYNEQFF. This chain connects TRBV9 to TRBJ2-1, with 10 bases identical to TRBD2. The ends lost 1 base at V and 4 bases at J; junction bases unmatched: 5. This CDR3 has 16 residues. Germline CDR1 and CDR2: SGDLS and YYNGEE.

The gene calls are TRBV7-2 and TRBJ2-2; a possible D gene is TRBD2 (6 bases). This CDR3 is built from 14 residues. The V gene lost 5 bases and the J gene lost 5 bases, with 12 bases spanning the gap. Germline lookup yields CDR1 SGHTA and CDR2 FQGNSA. The CDR3 reads CASSGRGITGELFF. CDR3 in DNA: TGTGCCAGCAGCGGGCGGGGTATAACCGGGGAGCTGTTTTTT.

To note about this clone: The junction shows a germline mismatch at one end, possibly a read error. The chain has TRBV2 and TRBJ1-2, with D possibly TRBD1 on 5 matching bases. There are 14 residues in the CDR3. CDR1 is SNHLY, CDR2 FYNNEI, per germline. CDR3 protein: CANSGQGGWYGYTF. The CDR3 region has the DNA TGTGCCAACAGTGGTCAGGGAGGTTGGTATGGCTACACCTTC.

This chain uses TRBV11-3 with TRBJ2-3; 8 bases are a match to TRBD1. The V gene end was trimmed by 5 bases and the J gene end by 3 bases; junction bases not matched to a gene: 7. This CDR3 region has 15 residues. The germline gives CDR1 SGHNT, CDR2 YENEEA. The CDR3 DNA reads as TGTGCCAGCAGCCTCGGACAGGGTGAAACAGATACGCAGTATTTT. Residues: CASSLGQGETDTQYF.

V usage is TRBV7-2 and J usage is TRBJ2-2; 8 nucleotides align to TRBD1. Germline loops: CDR1 SGHTA, CDR2 FQGNSA. CDR3 length equals 14 residues. Trimming removed 6 bases from V and 4 bases from J; junction bases left unmatched: 4. The CDR3 bases are TGTGCCAGCAGTCTTACAGGGGGCACCGGGGAGCTGTTTTTT. Residues: CASSLTGGTGELFF.

V and J are TRBV11-1 and TRBJ1-3; 7 bases align to TRBD1. From germline, CDR1 is SGHAT and CDR2 FQDESV (reference sequence). CDR3 length equals 18 residues. After removal of 2 bases from V and 0 bases from J, the junction contained 10 bases not matched to a gene. CDR3 loop: CASSLRRGQPSSGNTIYF. The DNA of the CDR3 is TGTGCCAGCAGCTTACGGAGGGGGCAACCAAGCTCTGGAAACACCATATATTTT.

The chain employs TRBV18 and TRBJ2-1; no reliable D call. The length of the CDR3 is 14 residues. Trimming stripped 3 bases from V and 9 bases from J, with 15 bases between. Germline CDR1 and CDR2: KGHSH and LQKENI. CDR3 loop: CASSPLGRVTEQFF. The CDR3 DNA follows: TGTGCCAGCTCACCCCTCGGCCGGGTGACTGAGCAGTTCTTC.

V is TRBV27 and J is TRBJ2-5, with D perhaps matching TRBD2 (6 bases). The V and J ends lost 5 bases and 1 base respectively, with 17 bases between them. The CDR3 is 16 amino acids. Germline CDR1 and CDR2: MNHEY and SMNVEV (reference sequence). CDR3 protein: CASSPLDGTFQETQYF. DNA of the CDR3: TGTGCCAGCAGTCCATTGGACGGGACTTTCCAAGAGACCCAGTACTTC.

CDR3 amino acids: CAWSGHSRTSGRASSYNEQFF. The CDR3 nucleotides are TGTGCCTGGAGTGGCCACTCGCGGACTAGCGGGAGGGCGAGCTCCTACAATGAGCAGTTCTTC. The chain uses TRBV30 and TRBJ2-1; TRBD2 matches 15 bases. This CDR3 spans 21 amino acids. CDR1 and CDR2 from the germline V gene are GTSNPN and SVGIG (reference sequence). V shed 1 base, J shed 0 bases, and the junction held 13 bases outside the gene matches. Variable domain in full (rest from reference TRBV30 and TRBJ2-1): SQTIHQWPATLVQPVGSPLSLECTVEGTSNPNLYWYRQAAGRGLQLLFYSVGIGQISSEVPQNLSASRPQDRQFILSSKKLLLSDSGFYLCAWSGHSRTSGRASSYNEQFFGPGTRLTVL.

The genes are TRBV18 and TRBJ2-7; weak D call: TRBD2 (5 bases). Trimming removed 3 bases from V and 2 bases from J, with 17 bases in between. CDR3 length: 16 amino acids. The germline gives CDR1 KGHSH, CDR2 LQKENI. This CDR3 reads CASSPSPPSGTYEQYF. Here the CDR3 DNA reads TGTGCCAGCTCACCTTCCCCGCCTTCGGGGACCTACGAGCAGTACTTC.

J is TRBJ2-1 and V is TRBV9; 11 bases map to TRBD2. V lost 3 bases and J lost 6; bases outside the gene matches: 8. Germline loops: CDR1 SGDLS, CDR2 YYNGEE. This CDR3 region has 16 residues. The CDR3 region is CASSGQSSGGFNEQFF. CDR3 DNA sequence: TGTGCCAGCAGCGGGCAGTCTAGCGGGGGGTTCAATGAGCAGTTCTTC.

This clone has just a few counts. The chain links TRBV7-2 to TRBJ1-2; the D gene is possibly TRBD1 (5 bases). CDR3 length equals 12 residues. Trimming shortened V by 4 bases and J by 5 bases, and 8 bases separated the two germline ends. Germline V lookup: CDR1 SGHTA, CDR2 FQGNSA. The DNA of the CDR3 is TGTGCCAGCAGCTCCCGGGGGTATGGCTACACCTTC. Encoded protein: CASSSRGYGYTF.

This chain uses TRBV9 with TRBJ2-1, with 9 bases lining up with TRBD2. The CDR3 totals 18 residues. The germline V gene has CDR1 SGDLS and CDR2 YYNGEE. V was clipped by 4 bases and J by 5 bases; unmatched bases: 16. The DNA for the CDR3 is TGTGCCAGCAGCCCGCTCGTGGTGGCGGGGGGGCCCCACAATGAGCAGTTCTTC. It codes for CASSPLVVAGGPHNEQFF.

The chain couples TRBV25-1 to TRBJ2-5; a weak D match, TRBD1 (5 bases). CDR3 length: 14 amino acids. Germline V gives CDR1 MGHDK, CDR2 SYGVNS. Between the trimmed V and J ends, which lost 3 bases and 4 bases, there was a span of 12 bases. CDR3 sequence reads: CASSDRGRVETQYF. The CDR3 nucleotides are TGTGCCAGCAGTGATAGGGGCCGGGTAGAGACCCAGTACTTC.

The chain combines TRBV7-9 with TRBJ1-1; tentatively, D is TRBD1 (6 bases). Trimming shortened V by 4 bases and J by 1 base, and 13 bases separated the two germline ends. The length of the CDR3 is 15 residues. Germline lookup yields CDR1 SEHNR and CDR2 FQNEAQ (reference sequence). The CDR3 DNA reads TGTGCCAGCAGCTACCCTGGACAGCAGAACACTGAAGCTTTCTTT. Protein sequence: CASSYPGQQNTEAFF.

The rearrangement uses TRBV5-8 and TRBJ2-1; 12 bases align to TRBD2. In germline, CDR1 is SGHTS, CDR2 YDEGEE. V lost 3 bases and J lost 5; bases outside the gene matches: 9. The CDR3 consists of 17 residues. The CDR3 sequence is CASSYAETSGSNNEQFF. As DNA, the CDR3 is TGTGCCAGCAGCTACGCCGAGACTAGCGGGAGCAACAATGAGCAGTTCTTC.

The table lists this clone with a few counts. The chain employs TRBV9 and TRBJ1-4; 7 positions agree with TRBD1. Germline CDR1 reads SGDLS; CDR2 reads YYNGEE. This CDR3 contains 15 residues. V trimming: 0 bases; J trimming: 8 bases; junction bases outside the gene matches: 7. CDR3 coding DNA: TGTGCCAGCAGCGTAGGAGGGGGCCTAGAAGAAAAACTGTTTTTT. It yields the protein CASSVGGGLEEKLFF.